This T cell receptor beta chain was sequenced in a study of blood T cell repertoires in COVID-19. About the research overall: PBMCs, B-cell-depleted T cells, or T cells provided the cDNA or gDNA that made up the material.

The method was immunoSEQ multiplex PCR; TCRdb's version includes in-frame clones alone and lacks a portion of them. The sample records about 120,000 clones, roughly 90% being singletons. This clone was recorded once. Seattle patients were enrolled during active infection and followed longitudinally. The junction had 13 bases not matched to a gene; V was cut back by 3 bases and J by 0 bases. The CDR3 has 19 residues. Germline V CDR1 and CDR2: KGHSH, LQKENI. The origin of this receptor is a woman in her sixties with COVID-19, enrolled during active disease. The chain couples TRBV18 to TRBJ2-3; 9 bases map to TRBD1. The specimen sequenced was peripheral blood. The CDR3 coding sequence is TGTGCCAGCTCACCCCGACAGGGGGGGATGGACCGAAGCACAGATACGCAGTATTTT. It translates to CASSPRQGGMDRSTDTQYF.